A single sample gave rise to the 11 T cell receptor beta chains below, sequenced in a study of brain T cells in children with intractable seizures. Generated by immunoSEQ multiplex PCR, the TCRdb table keeps only in-frame clones and is missing some. The sample lists some 62,000 clones, around 95% occurring once. Sequenced material: peripheral blood, taken at surgery. The receptors come from a boy under two years old with focal cortical dysplasia and intractable seizures.

The chain couples TRBV4-3 to TRBJ2-1; 7 nucleotides line up with TRBD2. This CDR3 is built from 14 residues. V was pared by 1 base and J by 7 bases, with 4 bases of the junction left unmatched. From germline, CDR1 is LGHNA and CDR2 YSLEER. CDR3: CASSQVTSFNEQFF. As DNA, the CDR3 is TGCGCCAGCAGCCAAGTGACTAGCTTTAATGAGCAGTTCTTC.

The chain recombines TRBV11-1 with TRBJ1-1; possibly TRBD1 for D (5 bases). Between the trimmed V and J ends, which lost 5 bases and 10 bases, there was a span of 11 bases. Germline CDR1 reads SGHAT; CDR2 reads FQDESV (reference sequence). The CDR3 loop spans 11 amino acids. The CDR3 nucleotides are TGTGCCAGCAGCCTCAGGGAGAGAGCTTTCTTT. This sequence encodes CASSLRERAFF.

V usage is TRBV7-2 and J usage is TRBJ2-1; D gene ambiguous. V lost 8 bases to trimming and J lost 0 bases, with 11 bases between them. Per the germline V gene, CDR1 is SGHTA and CDR2 is FQGNSA. The CDR3 extends over 14 amino acids. This chain's CDR3 is CASLPDSSYNEQFF. The CDR3 DNA reads as TGTGCCAGCCTTCCAGATAGCTCCTACAATGAGCAGTTCTTC.

The J gene is TRBJ2-1, the V gene TRBV5-4, with 7 bases fitting TRBD1. Germline-derived CDR1 and CDR2 are SGHNT and YYREEE (reference sequence). The V segment lost 4 bases and the J segment 5 bases; nucleotides outside the gene matches: 6. The CDR3 has 14 amino acids. CDR3 bases: TGTGCCAGCAGCCCGAGACAGGGTGACAATGAGCAGTTCTTC. This codes for CASSPRQGDNEQFF.

The V gene is TRBV5-4, the J gene TRBJ2-7, with a tentative D call TRBD2 (6 bases). CDR3 length: 16 residues. Germline values: CDR1 SGHNT, CDR2 YYREEE (reference sequence). The V gene lost 0 bases and the J gene lost 3 bases, with 16 bases spanning the gap. The chain's CDR3 is CASSLAGSGAYYEQYF. The CDR3 nucleotides are TGTGCCAGCAGCTTGGCCGGTAGCGGAGCATACTACGAGCAGTACTTC. The variable domain in full, with the rest retrieved from reference TRBV5-4 and TRBJ2-7, is ETGVTQSPTHLIKTRGQQVTLRCSSQSGHNTVSWYQQALGQGPQFIFQYYREEENGRGNFPPRFSGLQFPNYSSELNVNALELDDSALYLCASSLAGSGAYYEQYFGPGTRLTVT.

This rearrangement joins TRBV12-5 to TRBJ2-1; D is unresolved. Trimming took 2 bases from V and 5 from J, leaving 4 bases between them. Germline values: CDR1 LGHNT, CDR2 FRNRAP. The CDR3 contains 12 residues. The CDR3 protein is CASGLSHNEQFF. CDR3 nucleotide sequence: TGTGCTAGTGGTTTGTCCCACAATGAGCAGTTCTTC. The full variable domain, with the rest looked up from reference TRBV12-5 and TRBJ2-1, is DARVTQTPRHKVTEMGQEVTMRCQPILGHNTVFWYRQTMMQGLELLAYFRNRAPLDDSGMPKDRFSAEMPDATLATLKIQPSEPRDSAVYFCASGLSHNEQFFGPGTRLTVL.

The V call is TRBV4-1, the J call TRBJ2-1; 9 bases are shared with TRBD2. V trimming: 3 bases; J trimming: 3 bases; junction bases outside the gene matches: 12. Germline lookup yields CDR1 MGHRA and CDR2 YSYEKL. The CDR3 has 18 amino acids. The CDR3 loop is CASSHRPSSGVFYNEQFF. The CDR3 DNA reads as TGCGCCAGCAGCCACAGGCCCTCTAGCGGGGTGTTCTACAATGAGCAGTTCTTC.

The gene calls are TRBV6-5 and TRBJ2-3, with 9 bases that match TRBD2. Unmatched junction bases numbered 5, after V lost 11 bases and J lost 2 bases. CDR3 length: 13 residues. Germline values: CDR1 MNHEY, CDR2 SVGAGI. The CDR3 is CALAGLATDTQYF. The DNA for the CDR3 is TGTGCCCTAGCGGGGCTGGCCACAGATACGCAGTATTTT.

The chain couples TRBV19 to TRBJ1-6, with a weak D call TRBD1 (5 bases). CDR1 LNHDA and CDR2 SQIVND come from the germline V gene (reference sequence). The CDR3 loop spans 12 amino acids. Trimming pared 4 bases from V and 7 bases from J, leaving 5 bases between. In DNA form, the CDR3 reads TGTGCCAGTAGTACAGGGAATTCACCCCTCCACTTT. Translating it yields CASSTGNSPLHF.

As DNA, the CDR3 is TGTGCCATCAGTGAGCCGGGACTAGCGGGAGATTTCTACGAGCAGTACTTC. Residues: CAISEPGLAGDFYEQYF. The rearrangement links TRBV10-3 to TRBJ2-7, with 14 bases that match TRBD2. Germline V gene lookup returns CDR1 ENHRY and CDR2 SYGVKD. CDR3 length: 17 residues. With 2 bases clipped from V and 3 bases from J, the junction kept 6 bases outside the gene matches.

This sequence joins TRBV19 and TRBJ2-7; D not certain. Deletions cut 4 bases from V and 2 bases from J, with 9 bases between. Looked up from germline, CDR1 is LNHDA and CDR2 is SQIVND (reference sequence). The length of the CDR3 is 13 residues. The DNA for the CDR3 is TGTGCCAGTAGTACCGCGCGAGCCTACGAGCAGTACTTC. Encoded protein: CASSTARAYEQYF.